Detailed here is one T cell receptor (beta chain). One end of the junction is discordant with germline, which a read error may explain. This sample is part of a study of shared clonotypes between healthy human individuals. Study at large: In total, the donors were a couple of women and a few men aged 18 to 49.

Profiled with immunoSEQ multiplex PCR; TCRdb holds only in-frame clones, not every one. The sample holds about 1 million clones, about 74% seen once. Division of CD4+ cells produced a CD45RA+ naive subset and a CD45RA-negative memory subset. Sample: memory CD4+ T cells sorted from blood. Subset given: CD45RA-negative fraction. The clonotype comes from a man between 18 and 35 years old in good health.

CDR3 nucleotides: TGTGCCAGCCGCTTTTCGGGTGGGGAGACCCAGTACTTC. Translated: CASRFSGGETQYF. The chain links TRBV5-4 to TRBJ2-5; D gene ambiguous. The germline V gene has CDR1 SGHNT and CDR2 YYREEE (reference sequence). The CDR3 covers 13 residues. Filled out from reference TRBV5-4 and TRBJ2-5, the complete variable domain reads ETGVTQSPTHLIKTRGQQVTLRCSSQSGHNTVSWYQQALGQGPQFIFQYYREEENGRGNFPPRFSGLQFPNYSSELNVNALELDDSALYLCASRFSGGETQYFGPGTRLLVL.